The T cell receptor (beta chain) under discussion was sequenced for a study of shared clonotypes between healthy human individuals. Study observations and caveats: Owing to a small donor count, the genetic and exposure-history diversity represented was limited. Across subsets, estimated richness was generally greater for naive than for memory populations.

Trimming cost V 3 bases and J 2 bases, with 7 bases left between them. CDR1 LNHDA and CDR2 SQIVND come from the germline V gene (reference sequence). This CDR3 contains 13 residues. There were no recent acute infections or vaccinations among the donors, who were healthy HIV-negative adults. Evenly divided among several immunoSEQ plates was the genomic DNA of each subset. Profiling relied on immunoSEQ multiplex PCR, and the TCRdb table lists in-frame clones only, not all of them. Of 2 million to 3 million clones in the sample, 80% to 95% were seen once. A remark on this clone: Its antigen is unknown. Other nucleotide sequences from this sample produce the same CDR3.

J is TRBJ1-1 and V is TRBV19; unclear D gene. Sample: naive CD4+ T cells from PBMCs. Subset described: CD45RA+ positively selected. The receptor's source is a man aged 18 to 35 in good health. Some clones in this sample may be carry-over from other donors' samples. In DNA form, the CDR3 reads TGTGCCAGTAGTATTAGCCGAAACACTGAAGCTTTCTTT. Amino acid sequence: CASSISRNTEAFF.